This T cell receptor (beta chain) was sequenced in a study of blood T cell repertoires in COVID-19. The V end lost 3 bases, the J end lost 0 bases, and 9 bases lay between the germline ends. Germline CDR1 KGHSH, CDR2 LQKENI. This CDR3 is built from 15 residues. Method: immunoSEQ multiplex PCR; TCRdb's copy keeps in-frame clones and lacks some. The table includes over 100,000 clones, roughly 89% detected once. The source is a human donor with acute or convalescent COVID-19. The donor label of this sample is uncertain. The gene calls are TRBV18 and TRBJ2-1; D unresolved. Sequencing input: peripheral blood. The CDR3 protein is CASSPPPGSYNEQFF. The CDR3 nucleotides read TGTGCCAGCTCACCGCCTCCAGGCTCCTACAATGAGCAGTTCTTC. The entire variable domain, with the rest obtained from reference TRBV18 and TRBJ2-1, is as follows: NAGVMQNPRHLVRRRGQEARLRCSPMKGHSHVYWYRQLPEEGLKFMVYLQKENIIDESGMPKERFSAEFPKEGPSILRIQQVVRGDSAAYFCASSPPPGSYNEQFFGPGTRLTVL.